Below, one TCR beta chain is given with its context. Its antigen specificity is not known. It has no much larger one-base neighbor in the sample; base qualities were not kept. This record belongs to a study of long-term antiretroviral therapy in people with HIV (dated by TCRdb to the early 2020s). Notes on the research overall: The earliest samples were collected about a decade before the 2015 WHO recommendation for immediate ART, when ART was typically delayed until CD4 counts fell. This retrospective serial study examined whether starting ART and sustained HIV suppression were associated with changes in the composition and diversity of the TRB repertoire in peripheral blood. A total of 192 cryopreserved PBMC samples came from 25 to 35 adults with confirmed HIV infection and were collected serially over a mean of roughly 6 years (range 1-12). Of the approximately 30 participants with HIV, ten to eleven were female. No cross-contamination during QIAcube processing was shown when test extractions of a monoclonal T-cell line were performed alongside about 30 polyclonal samples.

Sequencing of the TRB variable region was done with the immunoSEQ hsTCRB v3.0 assay at survey level resolution. A depth of about 40,000-55,000 T-cell genomes per sample was targeted for TRB sequencing. An Illumina MiSeq with a v3 150-cycle kit was used to sequence the pooled TRB libraries. In the source study's methods: Repertoire analysis was run in R within a reproducible Nextflow workflow that covered QC, data transformation and analysis. Custom analyses were implemented in LymphoSeq2, an R package for AIRR-Seq data exploration. Several samples that produced fewer than 5000 total TRB sequences were removed, so 180 or so HIV repertoires were analyzed. Among the 180 to 200 retained HIV repertoires, approximately 57 were collected before ART initiation and 129 were collected after ART initiation. Repertoires were downsampled to 5000 TRB nucleotide sequences, with summary statistics averaged over 100 downsampling iterations. TRB sequences were retained for analysis only if CDR3 regions of at least seven amino acids were present. Diversity was assessed using a clonality score derived from Shannon entropy and using the Gini coefficient. In the repertoire networks, any two of the top 5000 CDR3 amino acid sequences were connected whenever the two sequences differed by an edit distance of one. GLIPH2 predicted antigen specificity groups and MHC restriction for TRB CDR3 amino acid sequences. To flag known associations with CMV, EBV, HIV or tissue antigens, CDR3 amino acid sequences were compared against VDJdb and McPAS-TCR. Pre-ART, post-ART and control groups were compared with Wilcoxon signed-rank tests and Holm-Bonferroni correction. In TCRdb, the immuneACCESS table is reduced to in-frame sequences with V and J assigned. These tables do not hold every clone; where another copy was compared, an unresolved V gene accounts for under half, and the others remain unexplained. For V, J and clone size, that table is used; D and trimming come from the DNA. The table for this sample lists just under 40,000 clones; 80% to 90% of them were counted only once. The ten largest make up 3.9% of the sample.

V loses 2 bases at its end and J loses 2 bases; junction bases beyond the gene matches: 2. For CDR1 and CDR2, the germline V gene (reference sequence) lists SGHNT and YYREEE. There are 15 amino acids in the CDR3, from cysteine to phenylalanine inclusive. CDR3 DNA is the only sequence kept; it has 45 bases, read in frame from the first base. To be included, a participant needed at least one PBMC sample from before ART initiation plus at least two post-ART samples. Treatment was received in the United States of America by all participants with HIV. Before DNA extraction, cryopreserved samples containing roughly 0.9-10 million PBMC were thawed and washed. At the time of the earliest PBMC sample for each participant with HIV, ages ranged from roughly 23 to 55 years. Each participant contributed PBMC samples from 1-4 timepoints before ART initiation and 2-8 timepoints after ART initiation, with a median of 7 samples. Serial HIV viral load, CD4+ T-cell count, ART history and demographic data were obtained for every participant. A Qiagen kit on a QIAcube was used to extract genomic DNA from unsorted PBMC, with samples processed in batches of 12.

The study at large found these results: A significant increase in TRB diversity was found to be associated with ART initiation, although TRB diversity was observed to remain significantly below that of transplant donor controls even after long-term ART. Narrower CDR3 length ranges were observed in HIV repertoires than in controls, and an antigen-experienced repertoire with only a slight naive shift after ART was suggested by the network structure. The samples span the years 2004 to 2017, and the ART regimens used at that time may not be as effective as current regimens. Inferences about post-ART repertoire changes are limited because no data were available on ART adherence, viral resistance or therapy changes. The repertoire was dominated across all time points by expanded TRB clones identified before ART initiation, although this dominance was seen to fluctuate and to decrease in many PLHIV after ART. Because pre-ART samples had limited cell numbers, profiling was done on unsorted PBMC rather than on sorted CD4+ and CD8+ T cells. Because PBMC availability was limited, only the TCR beta chain was sequenced, with no alpha chain pairing.

Here the chain combines TRBV5-4 and TRBJ1-2; 11 nucleotides in the junction match TRBD1. The sample here was unsorted PBMCs, taken just before starting antiretroviral therapy. The clonotype originates from a woman under 30 with HIV. The base sequence is TGTGCCAGCAGCTTCGGACAGGGGGCGAACTATGGCTACACCTTC. Its protein is CASSFGQGANYGYTF.